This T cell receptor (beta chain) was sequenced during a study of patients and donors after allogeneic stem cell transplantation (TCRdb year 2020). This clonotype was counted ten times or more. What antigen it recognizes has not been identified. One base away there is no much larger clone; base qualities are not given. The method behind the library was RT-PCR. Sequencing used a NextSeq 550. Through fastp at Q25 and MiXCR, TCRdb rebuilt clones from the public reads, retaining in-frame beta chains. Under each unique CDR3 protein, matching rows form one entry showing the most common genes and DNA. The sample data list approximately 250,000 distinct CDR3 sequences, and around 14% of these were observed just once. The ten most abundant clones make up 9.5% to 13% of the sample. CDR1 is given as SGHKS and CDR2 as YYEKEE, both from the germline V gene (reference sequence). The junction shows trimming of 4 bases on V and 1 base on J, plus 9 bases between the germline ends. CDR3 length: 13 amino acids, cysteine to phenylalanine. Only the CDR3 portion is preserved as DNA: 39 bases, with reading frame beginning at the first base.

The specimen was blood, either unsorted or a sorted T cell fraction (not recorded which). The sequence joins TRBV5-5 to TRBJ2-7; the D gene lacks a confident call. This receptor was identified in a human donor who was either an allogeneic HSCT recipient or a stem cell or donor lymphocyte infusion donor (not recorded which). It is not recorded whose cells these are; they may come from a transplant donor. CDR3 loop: CASSRPASYEQYF. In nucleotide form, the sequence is TGTGCCAGCAGCCGCCCCGCGTCCTACGAGCAGTACTTC.